A selection of T cell receptor beta chains follows, all from one sample in a study of tumor-infiltrating lymphocytes in primary liver carcinoma. Via MiXCR, TCRdb re-called the multiplex PCR reads, giving one row per CDR3 protein. The profile shows roughly 120,000 distinct CDR3 sequences, 65% to 75% of them singletons. The source material was tumor-adjacent normal liver tissue. These receptors were taken from a woman between 55 and 75 years old with primary liver carcinoma and hepatitis B virus infection. Each CDR3 is given with its conserved first and last residue. Fields, in order: V gene, clone size, J gene, D gene, CDR3 protein, CDR3 DNA. D genes are given only for firm matches. Clone size, where shown, is once, few, many, or a class for clones that have expanded.

v_gene: TRBV13
abundance: once
j_gene: TRBJ2-5
d_gene: .
CDR3aa: CASSLGPTVETQYF
CDR3nt: TGTGCCAGCAGCTTAGGCCCGACCGTAGAGACCCAGTATTTC

v_gene: TRBV6-2/TRBV6-3
abundance: .
j_gene: TRBJ2-5
d_gene: TRBD1
CDR3aa: CATRQGIKTHYF
CDR3nt: TGTGCCACCAGACAGGGTATAAAGACCCATTACTTC

v_gene: TRBV5-1
abundance: many
j_gene: TRBJ2-1
d_gene: TRBD2
CDR3aa: CASSLASGIFNEQFF
CDR3nt: TGCGCCAGCAGCTTGGCTAGCGGGATATTTAATGAGCAGTTCTTC

v_gene: TRBV7-3
abundance: .
j_gene: TRBJ2-3
d_gene: TRBD2
CDR3aa: CASSHSGTTGGDTQYF
CDR3nt: TGTGCCAGCAGCCATAGCGGGACCACCGGGGGAGATACGCAGTATTTT

v_gene: TRBV7-9
abundance: .
j_gene: TRBJ2-1
d_gene: TRBD2
CDR3aa: CASSPMLADGRDNEQFF
CDR3nt: TGTGCCAGCAGCCCGATGCTGGCTGACGGGAGGGACAATGAGCAGTTCTTC

v_gene: TRBV11-2
abundance: .
j_gene: TRBJ2-7
d_gene: TRBD2
CDR3aa: CTSSLETSGGGEQYF
CDR3nt: TGTACCAGCAGCTTAGAGACTAGCGGGGGCGGCGAGCAGTACTTC

v_gene: TRBV12-3/TRBV12-4
abundance: many
j_gene: TRBJ1-1
d_gene: .
CDR3aa: CASSLARVGNTEAFF
CDR3nt: TGTGCCAGCAGTTTAGCGCGGGTGGGGAACACTGAAGCTTTCTTT

v_gene: TRBV28
abundance: .
j_gene: TRBJ1-3
d_gene: .
CDR3aa: CASQNFPGAGIVFAGNIIYF
CDR3nt: TGTGCCAGCCAAAACTTCCCCGGGGCCGGCATAGTTTTCGCTGGAAACATCATATATTTT

v_gene: TRBV11-2
abundance: .
j_gene: TRBJ2-4
d_gene: TRBD2
CDR3aa: CASSPGRLLSGKDIRYF
CDR3nt: TGTGCCAGCAGCCCTGGCAGGCTACTAAGCGGGAAGGACATTCGGTACTTC

v_gene: TRBV4-2
abundance: .
j_gene: TRBJ2-2
d_gene: .
CDR3aa: CVSSQGASINTGELFF
CDR3nt: TGTGTCAGCAGCCAAGGGGCCAGTATTAACACCGGGGAGCTGTTTTTT

v_gene: TRBV6-5
abundance: many
j_gene: TRBJ2-1
d_gene: TRBD2
CDR3aa: CASSYPRTSGRSSSYNEQFF
CDR3nt: TGTGCCAGCAGTTACCCTCGGACTAGCGGGAGATCGAGCTCCTACAATGAGCAGTTCTTC

v_gene: TRBV30
abundance: many
j_gene: TRBJ1-1
d_gene: .
CDR3aa: CAWSVGVPGTEAFF
CDR3nt: TGTGCCTGGAGTGTAGGGGTACCGGGGACTGAAGCTTTCTTT

v_gene: TRBV5-1
abundance: .
j_gene: TRBJ1-1
d_gene: .
CDR3aa: CASSLDRATEASF
CDR3nt: TGCGCCAGCAGCTTGGATAGGGCCACTGAGGCTTCCTTT

v_gene: TRBV28
abundance: .
j_gene: TRBJ2-2
d_gene: TRBD2
CDR3aa: CASSTPSGTANTGELFF
CDR3nt: TGTGCCAGCAGTACTCCTAGCGGGACCGCCAACACTGGGGAGCTGTTTTTT

v_gene: TRBV29-1
abundance: few
j_gene: TRBJ2-3
d_gene: .
CDR3aa: CSVAPVVTQYF
CDR3nt: TGCAGTGTTGCCCCGGTGGTCACGCAGTATTTT

v_gene: TRBV6-1
abundance: many
j_gene: TRBJ2-7
d_gene: .
CDR3aa: CASAWDVTYEQYF
CDR3nt: TGTGCCAGCGCGTGGGACGTCACCTACGAGCAGTACTTC

v_gene: TRBV6-6
abundance: .
j_gene: TRBJ2-3
d_gene: TRBD2
CDR3aa: CASSWAGEGTDTQCF
CDR3nt: TGTGCCAGCAGTTGGGCGGGAGAAGGAACGGATACGCAGTGTTTT

v_gene: TRBV28
abundance: .
j_gene: TRBJ1-3
d_gene: .
CDR3aa: CANSLYPSFIHSGNTIYF
CDR3nt: TGTGCCAACAGTTTATACCCCTCGTTCATCCACTCTGGAAACACCATATATTTT

v_gene: TRBV6-1
abundance: .
j_gene: TRBJ2-7
d_gene: TRBD2
CDR3aa: CASRLTSVIYEQYF
CDR3nt: TGTGCCAGCAGACTTACTAGCGTGATTTACGAGCAGTATTTC

v_gene: TRBV11-3
abundance: .
j_gene: TRBJ2-1
d_gene: TRBD2
CDR3aa: CTSSLGRGEWGVNEQFF
CDR3nt: TGTACCAGCAGCTTAGGACGGGGGGAGTGGGGTGTCAATGAGCAGTTCTTC

v_gene: TRBV6-1
abundance: .
j_gene: TRBJ1-5
d_gene: .
CDR3aa: CASSATGRSNQPQRF
CDR3nt: TGTGCCAGCAGTGCGACAGGCCGAAGCAATCAGCCCCAGCGTTTT

v_gene: TRBV6-5
abundance: .
j_gene: TRBJ2-3
d_gene: .
CDR3aa: CTSSPGFPSTDTQYF
CDR3nt: TGTACCAGCAGTCCTGGGTTCCCCAGCACAGATACGCAGTATTTT

v_gene: TRBV29-1
abundance: .
j_gene: TRBJ2-5
d_gene: TRBD1
CDR3aa: CSIDEGQQETQYF
CDR3nt: TGCAGCATTGACGAGGGACAGCAAGAGACCCAGTACTTC

v_gene: TRBV28
abundance: many
j_gene: TRBJ2-5
d_gene: .
CDR3aa: CASSLSETQYF
CDR3nt: TGTGCCAGCAGTTTGTCAGAGACCCAGTACTTC

v_gene: TRBV20-1
abundance: .
j_gene: TRBJ1-1
d_gene: .
CDR3aa: CSARPGWGAFF
CDR3nt: TGCAGTGCGCGTCCGGGCTGGGGCGCTTTCTTT

v_gene: TRBV2
abundance: few
j_gene: TRBJ2-7
d_gene: .
CDR3aa: CASSDPSYEQYF
CDR3nt: TGTGCCAGCAGTGACCCCTCCTACGAGCAGTACTTC

v_gene: TRBV2
abundance: few
j_gene: TRBJ1-2
d_gene: .
CDR3aa: CASRRDASYGYTF
CDR3nt: TGTGCCAGCAGGCGGGACGCTAGCTATGGCTACACCTTC

v_gene: TRBV4-2
abundance: many
j_gene: TRBJ2-6
d_gene: .
CDR3aa: CASSQEILAGANVLTF
CDR3nt: TGTGCCAGCAGCCAAGAAATCCTCGCCGGGGCCAACGTCCTGACTTTC

v_gene: TRBV6-4
abundance: many
j_gene: TRBJ2-1
d_gene: .
CDR3aa: CASSETNYNEQFF
CDR3nt: TGTGCCAGCAGCGAGACCAACTACAATGAGCAGTTCTTC

v_gene: TRBV14
abundance: .
j_gene: TRBJ1-2
d_gene: .
CDR3aa: CASSQEFGRWSAGYTF
CDR3nt: TGTGCCAGCAGTCAAGAGTTCGGGCGATGGAGTGCTGGCTACACCTTC

v_gene: TRBV10-3
abundance: .
j_gene: TRBJ2-7
d_gene: TRBD1
CDR3aa: CAISRVRDRGREQYF
CDR3nt: TGTGCCATCAGCAGGGTCCGGGACAGGGGCCGCGAGCAGTACTTC

v_gene: TRBV6-1
abundance: .
j_gene: TRBJ2-3
d_gene: TRBD2
CDR3aa: CSSSTEIAGGDTQYF
CDR3nt: TGTTCCAGCAGTACTGAGATTGCGGGAGGGGATACGCAGTATTTT

v_gene: TRBV12-3/TRBV12-4
abundance: many
j_gene: TRBJ2-1
d_gene: .
CDR3aa: CASRGGRGAYNEQFF
CDR3nt: TGTGCCAGCAGGGGGGGACGGGGAGCCTACAATGAGCAGTTCTTC

v_gene: TRBV6-1
abundance: .
j_gene: TRBJ2-3
d_gene: .
CDR3aa: CAGSERVADTQCF
CDR3nt: TGTGCCGGCAGTGAGAGGGTTGCAGATACGCAGTGTTTT

v_gene: TRBV7-3
abundance: .
j_gene: TRBJ2-3
d_gene: .
CDR3aa: CASSPDGLGTDTQYF
CDR3nt: TGTGCCAGCAGCCCCGATGGATTGGGCACAGATACGCAGTATTTT

v_gene: TRBV11-2
abundance: .
j_gene: TRBJ1-1
d_gene: .
CDR3aa: CPSSSKQTEAFF
CDR3nt: TGTCCCAGCAGCTCTAAACAGACAGAAGCTTTCTTT

v_gene: TRBV11-2
abundance: .
j_gene: TRBJ2-1
d_gene: .
CDR3aa: CASGLGPLYNEQFF
CDR3nt: TGCGCCAGCGGCTTAGGGCCCCTCTACAATGAGCAGTTCTTC

v_gene: TRBV28
abundance: .
j_gene: TRBJ1-5
d_gene: .
CDR3aa: CASRTGFNQPHHF
CDR3nt: TGTGCCAGCAGAACAGGGTTTAATCAACCCCATCATTTT

v_gene: TRBV10-3
abundance: many
j_gene: TRBJ2-1
d_gene: .
CDR3aa: CATRFQSSYNEQFF
CDR3nt: TGTGCCACCCGATTTCAAAGCTCCTACAATGAGCAGTTCTTC

v_gene: TRBV5-1
abundance: many
j_gene: TRBJ2-1
d_gene: TRBD2
CDR3aa: CASSLATSIWEQFF
CDR3nt: TGCGCCAGCAGCTTAGCGACTAGCATATGGGAGCAGTTCTTC

v_gene: TRBV7-2
abundance: .
j_gene: TRBJ1-5
d_gene: .
CDR3aa: CTSSAGTSNQPQHF
CDR3nt: TGTACCAGCAGCGCAGGAACTAGCAATCAGCCCCAGCATTTT

v_gene: TRBV10-2
abundance: .
j_gene: TRBJ1-4
d_gene: .
CDR3aa: CASRAQGSDEKLFF
CDR3nt: TGCGCCAGCAGGGCCCAGGGGTCGGATGAAAAACTCTTTTTT

v_gene: TRBV10-3
abundance: .
j_gene: TRBJ2-3
d_gene: .
CDR3aa: CAISESSLQAERDTQYF
CDR3nt: TGTGCCATCAGTGAATCCAGCTTGCAAGCGGAACGAGATACGCAGTATTTT

v_gene: TRBV14
abundance: many
j_gene: TRBJ2-3
d_gene: TRBD2
CDR3aa: CASSQVCGRGF
CDR3nt: TGTGCCAGCAGCCAAGTTTGCGGGAGAGGTTTT

v_gene: TRBV12-3/TRBV12-4
abundance: .
j_gene: TRBJ2-5
d_gene: .
CDR3aa: CASSLIAQEAQYF
CDR3nt: TGTGCCAGCAGTCTAATCGCCCAAGAGGCCCAGTACTTC

v_gene: TRBV12-3/TRBV12-4
abundance: .
j_gene: TRBJ2-2
d_gene: TRBD2
CDR3aa: CAGSSGLAVTGELFF
CDR3nt: TGTGCCGGTAGTTCTGGACTAGCGGTCACCGGGGAGCTGTTTTTT

v_gene: TRBV4-1
abundance: many
j_gene: TRBJ1-5
d_gene: .
CDR3aa: CASSQDRRVHQPQHF
CDR3nt: TGCGCCAGCAGCCAAGATAGGCGGGTCCACCAGCCCCAGCATTTT

v_gene: TRBV30
abundance: many
j_gene: TRBJ2-2
d_gene: .
CDR3aa: CAWSVDGIGELFF
CDR3nt: TGTGCCTGGAGTGTAGATGGAATCGGGGAGCTGTTTTTT

v_gene: TRBV7-9
abundance: .
j_gene: TRBJ2-7
d_gene: .
CDR3aa: CDSMAGPSSYEQYF
CDR3nt: TGTGACAGCATGGCGGGTCCAAGCTCCTACGAGCAGTATTTC

v_gene: TRBV29-1
abundance: .
j_gene: TRBJ2-5
d_gene: .
CDR3aa: CSVGSGTGGPETRYF
CDR3nt: .

v_gene: TRBV27
abundance: .
j_gene: TRBJ1-1
d_gene: TRBD1
CDR3aa: CASSYPGGTDTEAFF
CDR3nt: TGTGCCAGCAGTTACCCAGGGGGCACGGACACTGAAGCTTTCTTT

v_gene: TRBV11-2
abundance: .
j_gene: TRBJ2-3
d_gene: .
CDR3aa: CASSSLWALSKSSDMQYF
CDR3nt: TGTGCCAGCAGCTCTCTGTGGGCACTTAGCAAGTCCTCAGACATGCAGTATTTT

v_gene: TRBV6-1
abundance: many
j_gene: TRBJ2-3
d_gene: TRBD2
CDR3aa: CASSEAASGAADTQYF
CDR3nt: TGTGCCAGCAGTGAAGCTGCTAGCGGGGCGGCGGATACGCAGTATTTT

v_gene: TRBV5-1
abundance: many
j_gene: TRBJ2-1
d_gene: .
CDR3aa: CASSFLSGGGSGNEQFF
CDR3nt: TGCGCCAGCAGCTTTTTGTCCGGAGGGGGGAGTGGGAATGAGCAGTTCTTC

v_gene: TRBV6-1
abundance: .
j_gene: TRBJ2-5
d_gene: TRBD2
CDR3aa: CASSEVKWGLGGGPLQETQYF
CDR3nt: TGTGCCAGCAGTGAAGTCAAATGGGGACTAGGGGGAGGACCGTTGCAAGAGACCCAGTACTTC

v_gene: TRBV11-1
abundance: .
j_gene: TRBJ2-7
d_gene: TRBD2
CDR3aa: CDSSLEGLAGKAYEQHF
CDR3nt: TGTGACAGTAGCTTGGAAGGACTAGCGGGAAAGGCCTACGAGCAGCACTTC

v_gene: TRBV4-1
abundance: .
j_gene: TRBJ2-4
d_gene: .
CDR3aa: CASSQDDLYLAKTIQYF
CDR3nt: TGCGCCAGCAGCCAAGATGACCTGTATTTAGCCAAAACCATTCAGTACTTC

v_gene: TRBV6-5
abundance: many
j_gene: TRBJ1-6
d_gene: .
CDR3aa: CASTSRPTYNSPLHF
CDR3nt: TGTGCCAGCACCAGCAGGCCCACCTATAATTCACCCCTCCACTTT

v_gene: TRBV4-1
abundance: .
j_gene: TRBJ1-5
d_gene: TRBD1
CDR3aa: CTSSQDVAQGVWQPQHF
CDR3nt: TGTACCAGCAGCCAAGATGTTGCACAGGGGGTGTGGCAGCCCCAGCATTTT